These 9 T cell receptor beta chains originate from one sample sequenced in a study of blood T cell repertoires in COVID-19. TCRdb keeps only in-frame clones here, not all; method: immunoSEQ multiplex PCR. The table lists approximately 250,000 clones, approximately 87% of them singletons. Material for sequencing was peripheral blood. Source of these receptors: a man between 60 and 75 years old who had recovered from COVID-19.

The chain links TRBV6-6 to TRBJ2-3; 10 nucleotides line up with TRBD2. This CDR3 has 21 residues. CDR1 is MNHNY and CDR2 is SVGAGI in the germline V gene (reference sequence). After removal of 5 bases from V and 4 bases from J, the junction contained 24 bases not matched to a gene. CDR3 bases: TGTGCCAGCAGTCCCACTAGGTCTTTTTATAGCGGGAGGCGTCCCCCAGATACGCAGTATTTT. It encodes CASSPTRSFYSGRRPPDTQYF.

The rearrangement uses TRBV6-5 and TRBJ1-1; a weak D match, TRBD1 (5 bases). From germline, CDR1 is MNHEY and CDR2 SVGAGI. V lost 6 bases and J lost 6, with 17 bases in between. The CDR3 loop spans 14 amino acids. CDR3 residues: CASSFDSVRAEAFF. DNA for the CDR3: TGTGCCAGCAGCTTCGACAGCGTCAGGGCTGAAGCTTTCTTT.

The chain joins TRBV7-2 to TRBJ1-6; D unresolved. Trimming took off 1 base at V and 7 bases at J, with 11 bases between the two ends. CDR3 size: 15 residues. Per the germline V gene, CDR1 is SGHTA and CDR2 is FQGNSA. CDR3 sequence (DNA): TGTGCCAGCAGCTTAGTGTCTAAGAGGAATTCACCCCTCCACTTT. It translates to CASSLVSKRNSPLHF.

The chain recombines TRBV5-1 with TRBJ2-5, with 8 bases aligning to TRBD2. CDR3 length equals 16 residues. The germline V gene has CDR1 SGHRS and CDR2 YFSETQ. Unmatched junction bases numbered 10, after V lost 0 bases and J lost 6 bases. The CDR3 here is CASSLVPGGSLQTQYF. The CDR3 DNA follows: TGCGCCAGCAGCTTGGTGCCGGGAGGGTCCCTCCAGACCCAGTACTTC.

The chain carries TRBV6-2 or TRBV6-3 and TRBJ2-6; unclear D gene. The germline gives CDR1 MNHEY, CDR2 SVGEGT. Trimming pared 4 bases from V and 0 bases from J, leaving 7 bases between. CDR3 length: 15 amino acids. CDR3 sequence: CASSLGSSGANVLTF. CDR3 bases: TGTGCCAGCAGTTTGGGCAGCTCTGGGGCCAACGTCCTGACTTTC.

The chain recombines TRBV28 with TRBJ1-1, with 8 bases matching TRBD1. The germline gives CDR1 MDHEN, CDR2 SYDVKM. The V gene end was trimmed by 6 bases and the J gene end by 10 bases; junction bases not matched to a gene: 13. The CDR3 has 14 amino acids. The DNA of the CDR3 is TGTGCCAGCAGCGTACTTACAGGGGGATTGGGAGCTTTCTTT. It codes for CASSVLTGGLGAFF.

The chain is built from TRBV28 and TRBJ1-1; possible D gene TRBD1, 6 bases. Germline lookup yields CDR1 MDHEN and CDR2 SYDVKM. The V gene lost 6 bases and the J gene lost 10 bases, with 12 bases spanning the gap. The CDR3 spans 11 residues. The CDR3: CASRVGGRAFF. For the CDR3, the DNA is TGTGCCAGCAGGGTAGGGGGAAGAGCTTTCTTT.

The chain carries TRBV5-5 and TRBJ1-2; maybe TRBD1 (6 bases). Germline values: CDR1 SGHKS, CDR2 YYEKEE (reference sequence). Deletions cut 4 bases from V and 7 bases from J, with 14 bases between. The CDR3 covers 13 residues. CDR3 region: CASSRVGAGGYTF. The CDR3 DNA sequence: TGTGCCAGCAGCCGGGTGGGGGCTGGTGGCTACACCTTC.

The chain recombines TRBV5-4 with TRBJ1-6, with 9 bases aligning to TRBD1. With 5 bases clipped from V and 7 bases from J, the junction kept 4 bases outside the gene matches. Germline V gives CDR1 SGHNT, CDR2 YYREEE (reference sequence). The CDR3 contains 14 residues. CDR3 loop: CASSSGTGNSPLHF. DNA of the CDR3: TGTGCCAGCAGTTCCGGGACAGGGAATTCACCCCTCCACTTT. The full variable domain, rest sourced from reference TRBV5-4 and TRBJ1-6, is ETGVTQSPTHLIKTRGQQVTLRCSSQSGHNTVSWYQQALGQGPQFIFQYYREEENGRGNFPPRFSGLQFPNYSSELNVNALELDDSALYLCASSSGTGNSPLHFGNGTRLTVT.